These 14 T cell receptor beta chains were all obtained from the same sample, sequenced in a study of blood T cells in healthy people across ages. Using a J-beta primer mix together with a sample-barcoded 5' primer, a second PCR was run for 7 to 11 cycles. TCRdb processed the 5' RACE reads anew with MiXCR; each CDR3 protein has one entry. This table has roughly 860,000 distinct CDR3 sequences, around 62% appearing once. The specimen sequenced was blood. Every receptor here comes from a man between 25 and 39 years old in good health.

This clonotype was picked up one time. The chain couples TRBV28 to TRBJ1-1; D is undetermined. With 8 bases removed from V and 6 bases from J, the gap between germline ends came to 25 bases. CDR1 MDHEN and CDR2 SYDVKM come from the germline V gene. The CDR3 contains 16 residues. The CDR3 bases are TGTGCCAGCCGATCAACGCGGGAGGGCCCGATACCTGAAGCTTTCTTT. This translates into CASRSTREGPIPEAFF.

This sequence joins TRBV24-1 and TRBJ2-3; D unresolved. The CDR3 covers 15 residues. Trimming left V 6 bases short and J 0 bases short, with 12 bases between. Germline V gene data show CDR1 as KGHDR and CDR2 as SFDVKD. The DNA of the CDR3 is TGTGCCACCAGTCGGTCAGAGACTAGCACAGATACGCAGTATTTT. Its protein is CATSRSETSTDTQYF.

This rearrangement joins TRBV20-1 to TRBJ1-2, with D possibly matching TRBD1 (5 bases). The CDR3 is 17 amino acids. Germline CDR1 reads DFQATT; CDR2 reads SNEGSKA (reference sequence). With 5 bases removed from V and 5 bases from J, the gap between germline ends came to 27 bases. CDR3 DNA sequence: TGCAGTGCTTTGACTAGGGGCAGTCGGTCCCGTGGGTATGGCTACACCTTC. Its protein is CSALTRGSRSRGYGYTF.

The J gene is TRBJ2-7, the V gene TRBV7-2, with 9 bases identical to TRBD2. Germline trimming cut 5 bases from V and 8 bases from J; bases unmatched to any gene: 16. The CDR3 is made up of 16 amino acids. Germline V gene data show CDR1 as SGHTA and CDR2 as FQGNSA. CDR3: CASSLSGGDIQTKQYF. CDR3 in DNA: TGTGCCAGCAGCCTTAGCGGGGGAGACATACAAACCAAGCAGTACTTC.

This sequence joins TRBV20-1 and TRBJ2-3; 9 bases match TRBD2. This CDR3 spans 15 amino acids. V gave up 6 bases and J gave up 7 bases; unmatched junction bases: 14. In germline, CDR1 is DFQATT, CDR2 SNEGSKA (reference sequence). The CDR3 nucleotides read TGCAGTGCCCGGGCCGGCGGGGGGGGTTTGAATACGCAGTATTTT. This codes for CSARAGGGGLNTQYF.

The V call is TRBV24-1, the J call TRBJ2-5, with D tentatively TRBD1 (6 bases). This CDR3 is built from 15 residues. V lost 4 bases and J lost 4, with 15 bases in between. The germline CDR1 and CDR2 sequences are KGHDR and SFDVKD. CDR3 region: CATSDSRGYGETQYF. In DNA form, the CDR3 reads TGTGCCACCAGTGACTCCAGGGGTTATGGAGAGACCCAGTACTTC.

This chain links TRBV7-2 with TRBJ2-1; no definite D call. Germline CDR1 reads SGHTA; CDR2 reads FQGNSA. Trimming took off 3 bases at V and 5 bases at J, with 8 bases between the two ends. The CDR3 contains 13 residues. This CDR3 reads CASSFYRNNEQFF. The CDR3, as DNA: TGTGCCAGCAGCTTTTACAGAAACAATGAGCAGTTCTTC.

This chain links TRBV20-1 with TRBJ1-5, with 7 bases that match TRBD1. Losses at the gene ends were 0 bases for V and 2 bases for J; bases not matched to a gene: 7. In germline, CDR1 is DFQATT, CDR2 SNEGSKA (reference sequence). CDR3 length equals 16 residues. CDR3 sequence reads: CSARDDRAWGNQPQHF. CDR3 DNA: TGCAGTGCTAGAGACGACAGGGCCTGGGGCAATCAGCCCCAGCATTTT.

The rearrangement links TRBV14 to TRBJ2-1, with D possibly matching TRBD2 (7 bases). V shed 6 bases and J shed 9 bases, with 21 bases lying between them. CDR3 length: 15 amino acids. CDR1 and CDR2 (germline): SGHDN, FVKESK. CDR3 amino acids: CASSATGGGPIEQFF. The CDR3, as DNA: TGTGCCAGCAGTGCTACGGGGGGCGGACCAATTGAGCAGTTCTTC.

The CDR3 protein is CASSTRGESYNEQFF. CDR3 nucleotides: TGTGCCAGTAGTACCCGGGGGGAGTCCTACAATGAGCAGTTCTTC. The chain links TRBV19 to TRBJ2-1, with 7 nucleotides matching TRBD2. With 4 bases clipped from V and 1 base from J, the junction kept 4 bases outside the gene matches. Germline loops: CDR1 LNHDA, CDR2 SQIVND (reference sequence). The CDR3 is 15 residues long. Variable domain in full (rest from reference TRBV19 and TRBJ2-1): DGGITQSPKYLFRKEGQNVTLSCEQNLNHDAMYWYRQDPGQGLRLIYYSQIVNDFQKGDIAEGYSVSREKKESFPLTVTSAQKNPTAFYLCASSTRGESYNEQFFGPGTRLTVL.

The gene calls are TRBV7-2 and TRBJ1-3, with unresolved D. CDR1 SGHTA and CDR2 FQGNSA come from the germline V gene. This CDR3 region has 17 residues. The V gene lost 5 bases and the J gene lost 3 bases, with 20 bases spanning the gap. The CDR3, as DNA: TGTGCCAGCAGCCCCCGGTTGGGATCCCTGGGTGGAAACACCATATATTTT. Amino acids: CASSPRLGSLGGNTIYF.

The gene calls are TRBV10-3 and TRBJ2-5; 7 bases are shared with TRBD1. Germline V gene lookup returns CDR1 ENHRY and CDR2 SYGVKD. Germline trimming cut 5 bases from V and 2 bases from J; bases unmatched to any gene: 2. The CDR3 covers 13 residues. Here the CDR3 DNA reads TGTGCCATCAGTCCACAGGGGCAAGAGACCCAGTACTTC. Translation gives CAISPQGQETQYF.

In its sample, this clonotype was seen once. The CDR3 loop is CASSPRVHNEQFF. In DNA form, the CDR3 reads TGTGCCAGCAGCCCCAGGGTCCACAATGAGCAGTTCTTC. The J gene is TRBJ2-1, the V gene TRBV14; perhaps TRBD1 as D (5 bases). V lost 4 bases and J lost 5, with 9 bases in between. The CDR3 has 13 residues. CDR1 and CDR2 (germline): SGHDN, FVKESK.

This clonotype was observed a handful of times. This rearrangement joins TRBV4-3 to TRBJ2-7; a weak D match, TRBD2 (5 bases). There are 14 residues in the CDR3. Germline CDR1 LGHNA, CDR2 YSLEER. Trimming took 5 bases from V and 6 from J, leaving 17 bases between them. CDR3 sequence (DNA): TGCGCCAGCAGCTTTCGGACCCCAGGAGGCGAGCAGTACTTC. The encoded protein is CASSFRTPGGEQYF.